This T cell receptor (beta chain) was recovered during a study of T cell responses to AZD1222 COVID-19 vaccine. Study-level information: Analyses pooled second doses at about 4 or about 12 weeks.

Only in-frame clones appear in the TCRdb table, and some are missing; sequencing was by immunoSEQ multiplex PCR. Of fewer than 150,000 clones listed, roughly 90% were seen once; the top ten hold 3.5% to 5%. Findings of the study overall: Nearly half of the spike-specific TCRs reportedly recognize variant regions that carry no mutations.

Concerning this clone: What it recognizes is unknown.

Germline CDR1 LNHNV, CDR2 YYDKDF (reference sequence). The CDR3 is 14 residues long. V lost 1 base and J 6 bases, leaving 10 bases between the germline ends. This specimen was peripheral blood, taken on day 0 of AZD1222 vaccination. This receptor was taken from an adult in good health. The chain employs TRBV15 and TRBJ1-5, with D possibly being TRBD1 (5 bases). CDR3 nucleotide sequence: TGTGCCACCAGCAGAGTAGGCGGGGGTCAGCCCCAGCATTTT. Its protein is CATSRVGGGQPQHF.